A selection of T cell receptor beta chains follows, all from one sample in a study of CD8+CD57+ T cells in acquired aplastic anemia. TCRdb redid the calling of the reads with MiXCR, one entry per CDR3 protein. The table has 150,000 to 200,000 distinct CDR3 sequences, roughly 65% seen once. Material: sorted CD4+, CD8+, or CD8+CD57+ T cells (not recorded which) from PBMCs. These receptors originate from a human donor with aplastic anemia. The CDR3 runs from the conserved cysteine through the conserved F or W. Fields, in order: J gene, D gene, clone size, V gene, CDR3 protein, CDR3 DNA. The D gene is left open where the match is weak. Not every row has a clone size; where given, it reads once, few, many or a size class.

j_gene: TRBJ1-1
d_gene: .
abundance: .
v_gene: TRBV29-1
CDR3aa: CSADLQLNTEAFF
CDR3nt: TGCAGCGCCGACCTACAGCTGAACACTGAAGCTTTCTTT

j_gene: TRBJ1-5
d_gene: .
abundance: .
v_gene: TRBV27
CDR3aa: CASSTGQAGRSQHF
CDR3nt: TGTGCCAGCAGTACGGGGCAGGCCGGAAGGTCCCAGCATTTT

j_gene: TRBJ1-5
d_gene: .
abundance: few
v_gene: TRBV10-1
CDR3aa: CASSEWVRGFNQPQHF
CDR3nt: TGCGCCAGCAGTGAGTGGGTCAGGGGATTCAATCAGCCCCAGCATTTT

j_gene: TRBJ2-7
d_gene: .
abundance: few
v_gene: TRBV20-1
CDR3aa: CSASGPREQYF
CDR3nt: TGCAGTGCTAGCGGCCCCCGCGAGCAGTACTTC

j_gene: TRBJ1-3
d_gene: .
abundance: .
v_gene: TRBV15
CDR3aa: CATSSDSGNTIYF
CDR3nt: TGTGCCACCAGCAGTGACTCTGGAAACACCATATATTTT

j_gene: TRBJ2-7
d_gene: TRBD1
abundance: .
v_gene: TRBV29-1
CDR3aa: CSVLGTGSHEQYF
CDR3nt: TGCAGCGTCCTCGGGACAGGGTCCCACGAGCAGTACTTC

j_gene: TRBJ2-3
d_gene: .
abundance: .
v_gene: TRBV29-1
CDR3aa: CSVGARLTDTQYF
CDR3nt: TGCAGCGTTGGCGCCAGGCTCACAGATACGCAGTATTTT

j_gene: TRBJ2-3
d_gene: .
abundance: few
v_gene: TRBV5-5
CDR3aa: CASSPSRVAQITQYF
CDR3nt: TGTGCCAGCAGCCCCTCTCGGGTAGCACAGATTACGCAGTATTTT

j_gene: TRBJ1-1
d_gene: .
abundance: .
v_gene: TRBV7-6
CDR3aa: CASSLEAGPNTEAFF
CDR3nt: TGTGCCAGCAGCTTAGAGGCGGGCCCGAACACTGAAGCTTTCTTT

j_gene: TRBJ2-5
d_gene: .
abundance: .
v_gene: TRBV7-6
CDR3aa: CASSLVARAALETQYF
CDR3nt: TGTGCCAGCAGCTTAGTAGCGAGGGCGGCGTTAGAGACCCAGTACTTC

j_gene: TRBJ2-2
d_gene: .
abundance: .
v_gene: TRBV19
CDR3aa: CASSKRVGELFF
CDR3nt: TGTGCCAGTAGTAAGAGGGTCGGGGAGCTGTTTTTT

j_gene: TRBJ2-7
d_gene: .
abundance: many
v_gene: TRBV27
CDR3aa: CASSFSTGYYEQYF
CDR3nt: TGTGCCAGCAGTTTTTCGACAGGCTACTACGAGCAGTACTTC

j_gene: TRBJ1-4
d_gene: .
abundance: many
v_gene: TRBV20-1
CDR3aa: CSARAPGTPNEKLFF
CDR3nt: TGCAGTGCTAGAGCCCCTGGGACACCTAATGAAAAACTGTTTTTT

j_gene: TRBJ1-2
d_gene: .
abundance: many
v_gene: TRBV29-1
CDR3aa: CSGGPDRNSIGYTF
CDR3nt: TGCAGCGGTGGACCGGACCGTAATTCTATTGGCTACACCTTC

j_gene: TRBJ2-3
d_gene: .
abundance: few
v_gene: TRBV7-9
CDR3aa: CASSLQGGTDTQYF
CDR3nt: TGTGCCAGCAGCTTGCAGGGTGGGACAGATACGCAGTATTTT

j_gene: TRBJ2-7
d_gene: .
abundance: many
v_gene: TRBV2
CDR3aa: CASSPRTYEQYF
CDR3nt: TGTGCCAGCAGTCCGCGGACGTACGAGCAGTACTTC

j_gene: TRBJ1-2
d_gene: TRBD1
abundance: .
v_gene: TRBV25-1
CDR3aa: CASSEGGDRGGYGYTF
CDR3nt: TGTGCCAGCAGTGAAGGAGGTGACAGGGGGGGATATGGCTACACCTTC

j_gene: TRBJ1-1
d_gene: TRBD1
abundance: .
v_gene: TRBV24-1
CDR3aa: CATSPGTERNTEAFF
CDR3nt: TGTGCCACCAGTCCCGGGACAGAGAGGAACACTGAAGCTTTCTTT

j_gene: TRBJ2-7
d_gene: .
abundance: .
v_gene: TRBV7-9
CDR3aa: CASSLDGERYEQYF
CDR3nt: TGTGCCAGCAGCTTAGATGGGGAAAGGTACGAGCAGTACTTC

j_gene: TRBJ2-3
d_gene: TRBD2
abundance: .
v_gene: TRBV3-1
CDR3aa: CASSPGGPDTQYF
CDR3nt: TGTGCCAGCAGTCCGGGGGGTCCAGATACGCAGTATTTT

j_gene: TRBJ2-1
d_gene: TRBD2
abundance: .
v_gene: TRBV29-1
CDR3aa: CSLSPSGGYNEQFF
CDR3nt: TGCAGCCTGAGTCCGAGCGGGGGTTACAATGAGCAGTTCTTC

j_gene: TRBJ1-6
d_gene: .
abundance: .
v_gene: TRBV9
CDR3aa: CASSGSGDSALHF
CDR3nt: TGTGCCAGCAGCGGATCCGGGGATTCGGCCCTCCACTTT

j_gene: TRBJ2-7
d_gene: .
abundance: many
v_gene: TRBV2
CDR3aa: CASSVGAGFTYEQYF
CDR3nt: TGTGCCAGCAGTGTGGGAGCAGGCTTTACCTACGAGCAGTACTTC

j_gene: TRBJ1-1
d_gene: TRBD1
abundance: few
v_gene: TRBV2
CDR3aa: CASSVQTGEGTEAFF
CDR3nt: TGTGCCAGCAGTGTCCAGACAGGGGAGGGCACTGAAGCTTTCTTT

j_gene: TRBJ2-7
d_gene: TRBD1
abundance: .
v_gene: TRBV2
CDR3aa: CATKTGGLTEQYF
CDR3nt: TGTGCCACCAAAACAGGGGGCTTAACCGAGCAGTACTTC

j_gene: TRBJ2-2
d_gene: .
abundance: .
v_gene: TRBV20-1
CDR3aa: CSASGRGGTGELFF
CDR3nt: TGCAGTGCTAGTGGCAGGGGAGGCACCGGGGAGCTGTTTTTT

j_gene: TRBJ2-6
d_gene: .
abundance: .
v_gene: TRBV9
CDR3aa: CASSAQETGANVLTF
CDR3nt: TGTGCCAGCAGCGCCCAGGAAACGGGGGCCAACGTCCTGACTTTC

j_gene: TRBJ1-1
d_gene: TRBD1
abundance: .
v_gene: TRBV20-1
CDR3aa: CSARVDRGYPQDTEAFF
CDR3nt: TGCAGTGCTAGAGTAGACAGGGGTTATCCCCAGGACACTGAAGCTTTCTTT

j_gene: TRBJ2-7
d_gene: TRBD1
abundance: .
v_gene: TRBV20-1
CDR3aa: CSALQGASRNEQYF
CDR3nt: TGCAGTGCTCTTCAGGGGGCATCTCGCAACGAGCAGTACTTC

j_gene: TRBJ2-7
d_gene: TRBD1
abundance: .
v_gene: TRBV2
CDR3aa: CASSSQTGDGSYEQYF
CDR3nt: TGTGCCAGCAGCTCCCAGACAGGGGACGGGTCCTACGAGCAGTACTTC

j_gene: TRBJ2-1
d_gene: .
abundance: many
v_gene: TRBV9
CDR3aa: CASSVGGGSYNEQFF
CDR3nt: TGTGCCAGCAGCGTAGGAGGTGGCTCCTACAATGAGCAGTTCTTC

j_gene: TRBJ2-6
d_gene: .
abundance: .
v_gene: TRBV12-3/TRBV12-4
CDR3aa: CASSLSPGANVLTF
CDR3nt: TGTGCCAGCAGTTTGAGTCCTGGGGCCAACGTCCTGACTTTC

j_gene: TRBJ1-2
d_gene: .
abundance: many
v_gene: TRBV11-2
CDR3aa: CASSLAGTPYGYTF
CDR3nt: TGTGCCAGCAGCTTAGCAGGGACTCCCTATGGCTACACCTTC

j_gene: TRBJ1-4
d_gene: .
abundance: .
v_gene: TRBV5-1
CDR3aa: CASSSGRVTNEKLFF
CDR3nt: TGCGCCAGCAGCTCTGGGCGGGTCACTAATGAAAAACTGTTTTTT

j_gene: TRBJ2-7
d_gene: TRBD2
abundance: .
v_gene: TRBV20-1
CDR3aa: CSARRRESSYEQYF
CDR3nt: TGCAGTGCTAGGCGGCGGGAGAGCTCCTACGAGCAGTACTTC

j_gene: TRBJ2-3
d_gene: TRBD1
abundance: .
v_gene: TRBV14
CDR3aa: CASSRSGTATDTQYF
CDR3nt: TGTGCCAGCAGCCGATCCGGGACAGCTACAGATACGCAGTATTTT

j_gene: TRBJ2-5
d_gene: .
abundance: many
v_gene: TRBV7-9
CDR3aa: CASTLGQGGQETQYF
CDR3nt: TGTGCCAGCACCCTCGGTCAGGGGGGGCAAGAGACCCAGTACTTC

j_gene: TRBJ2-3
d_gene: .
abundance: .
v_gene: TRBV9
CDR3aa: CASSVDGDTQYF
CDR3nt: TGTGCCAGCAGCGTAGACGGGGATACGCAGTATTTT

j_gene: TRBJ1-5
d_gene: .
abundance: many
v_gene: TRBV2
CDR3aa: CASSRGGQPQHF
CDR3nt: TGTGCCAGCAGCAGGGGAGGGCAGCCCCAGCATTTT

j_gene: TRBJ1-5
d_gene: .
abundance: .
v_gene: TRBV24-1
CDR3aa: CATRGIVNQPQHF
CDR3nt: TGTGCCACCCGAGGGATAGTCAATCAGCCCCAGCATTTT

j_gene: TRBJ2-3
d_gene: TRBD1
abundance: .
v_gene: TRBV7-6
CDR3aa: CACSTGQGIAGTQYF
CDR3nt: TGTGCCTGCAGCACAGGACAGGGGATTGCGGGTACGCAGTATTTT

j_gene: TRBJ1-1
d_gene: .
abundance: many
v_gene: TRBV19
CDR3aa: CASSITHTGNTEAFF
CDR3nt: TGTGCCAGTAGTATCACCCACACAGGGAACACTGAAGCTTTCTTT

j_gene: TRBJ1-1
d_gene: .
abundance: few
v_gene: TRBV9
CDR3aa: CASSETGNTEAFF
CDR3nt: TGTGCCAGCAGCGAAACAGGGAACACTGAAGCTTTCTTT

j_gene: TRBJ2-7
d_gene: TRBD2
abundance: .
v_gene: TRBV29-1
CDR3aa: CSVGEGLGSYEQYF
CDR3nt: TGCAGCGTTGGGGAGGGGCTTGGCTCCTACGAGCAGTACTTC

j_gene: TRBJ2-2
d_gene: .
abundance: .
v_gene: TRBV19
CDR3aa: CASRDIGELFF
CDR3nt: TGTGCCAGCCGGGACATCGGGGAGCTGTTTTTT

j_gene: TRBJ1-2
d_gene: .
abundance: many
v_gene: TRBV20-1
CDR3aa: CSAREHGTNYGYTF
CDR3nt: TGCAGTGCTAGAGAACACGGGACTAACTATGGCTACACCTTC

j_gene: TRBJ1-2
d_gene: TRBD1
abundance: .
v_gene: TRBV11-2
CDR3aa: CASSFGQVYTF
CDR3nt: TGTGCCAGCAGCTTCGGACAGGTATACACCTTC

j_gene: TRBJ2-1
d_gene: .
abundance: .
v_gene: TRBV19
CDR3aa: CASSMGYNEQFF
CDR3nt: TGTGCCAGTAGTATGGGTTACAATGAGCAGTTCTTC

j_gene: TRBJ2-7
d_gene: .
abundance: .
v_gene: TRBV20-1
CDR3aa: CSARVFSGLPPPHEQYF
CDR3nt: TGCAGTGCTAGAGTTTTTAGCGGACTACCACCGCCCCACGAGCAGTACTTC

j_gene: TRBJ1-2
d_gene: .
abundance: .
v_gene: TRBV9
CDR3aa: CASSTGNYGYTF
CDR3nt: TGTGCCAGCAGCACAGGGAACTATGGCTACACCTTC

j_gene: TRBJ2-7
d_gene: .
abundance: .
v_gene: TRBV15
CDR3aa: CATSRVDAGYEQYF
CDR3nt: TGTGCCACCAGCAGAGTTGACGCAGGATACGAGCAGTACTTC

j_gene: TRBJ1-2
d_gene: .
abundance: .
v_gene: TRBV10-3
CDR3aa: CAISDGREESGYTF
CDR3nt: TGTGCCATCAGTGATGGCAGGGAGGAGTCTGGCTACACCTTC

j_gene: TRBJ2-5
d_gene: .
abundance: few
v_gene: TRBV5-6
CDR3aa: CASSLAASRKTQYF
CDR3nt: TGTGCCAGCAGCTTGGCGGCTAGCCGAAAGACCCAGTACTTC

j_gene: TRBJ2-2
d_gene: .
abundance: .
v_gene: TRBV7-9
CDR3aa: CASSEGRAGELFF
CDR3nt: TGTGCCAGCAGCGAAGGGCGGGCGGGGGAGCTGTTTTTT

j_gene: TRBJ1-2
d_gene: TRBD1
abundance: many
v_gene: TRBV9
CDR3aa: CASSVGQGAYYGYTF
CDR3nt: TGTGCCAGCAGCGTAGGGCAGGGGGCTTACTATGGCTACACCTTC